Listed below are T cell receptor beta chains from one sample, sequenced in a study of T cell responses to AZD1222 COVID-19 vaccine. Profiling relied on immunoSEQ multiplex PCR, and the TCRdb table lists in-frame clones only, not all of them. The sample carries 130,000 or so clones, roughly 94% recorded once. This material consisted of peripheral blood, taken on day 0 of AZD1222 vaccination. Receptors were obtained from an adult in good health. Both conserved end residues are part of each CDR3. D genes are given only for firm matches. Rows give clone size only sometimes, using once, few, many, or a class for an expanded clone.

>TRBV5-1|few|TRBJ2-3|TRBD2
TGCGCCAGCAGCTTTCGCGGGAGGGGTAGCGCAGATACGCAGTATTTT
CASSFRGRGSADTQYF
>TRBV6-6|-|TRBJ1-1|TRBD1
TGTGCCAGCGGACCAACAGGGGCCATGAACACTGAAGCTTTCTTT
CASGPTGAMNTEAFF
>TRBV7-2|-|TRBJ2-1|TRBD2
TGTGCCAGCAGCCTACTAGCGGGAGTGGGGAATGAGCAGTTCTTC
CASSLLAGVGNEQFF
>TRBV7-6|-|TRBJ1-1|-
TGTGCCAGCAGCTTAGTTTGGAACGGCCCAATGGACATGAACACTGAAGCTTTCTTT
CASSLVWNGPMDMNTEAFF
>TRBV7-2|-|TRBJ2-1|-
TGTGCCAGCAGCCGGGACCTACCCTACAATGAGCAGTTCTTC
CASSRDLPYNEQFF
>TRBV28|-|TRBJ1-2|-
TGTGCCAGCAGTCCCCGACTGGGAGCTAACTATGGCTACACCTTC
CASSPRLGANYGYTF
>TRBV30|-|TRBJ1-1|-
TGTGCCTTCTTGATCGGGGGAATGAGCACTGAAGCTTTCTTT
CAFLIGGMSTEAFF
>TRBV18|-|TRBJ2-3|-
TGTGCCAGCTCTTCCCTAGCGTCTGGGACAGATACGCAGTATTTT
CASSSLASGTDTQYF
>TRBV6-5|-|TRBJ1-4|-
TGTGCCAGCAGTAGCCCGGTTGCAACTAATGAAAAACTGTTTTTT
CASSSPVATNEKLFF
>TRBV7-2|-|TRBJ1-2|-
TGTGCCAGCAGCTTATGGAGGGAGGGCTACACCTTC
CASSLWREGYTF
>TRBV4-1|-|TRBJ2-7|TRBD2
TGCGCCAGCAGCCTCTTCCTGACTAGCGGGAGGATATTCGGTACCTACGAGCAGTACTTC
CASSLFLTSGRIFGTYEQYF
>TRBV7-9|-|TRBJ1-1|TRBD1
TGTGCCAGCAGCTTAGATGGAGGGACAGGATTGAACACTGAAGCTTTCTTT
CASSLDGGTGLNTEAFF
>TRBV6-5|-|TRBJ1-3|TRBD1
TGTGCCAGCAGTTCAGGGGGCTCGGGAAACACCATATATTTT
CASSSGGSGNTIYF
>TRBV5-1|-|TRBJ2-3|-
TGCGCCAGCAGCACAGGGAGCACAGATACGCAGTATTTT
CASSTGSTDTQYF
>TRBV4-3|-|TRBJ2-7|-
TGCGCCAGCAGCCCCCGGACTGAAGGATACGAGCAGTACTTC
CASSPRTEGYEQYF
>TRBV18|-|TRBJ2-1|-
TGTGCCAGCTCACTTACCGGGGGCAACAATGAGCAGTTCTTC
CASSLTGGNNEQFF
>TRBV7-9|medium-sized|TRBJ2-1|-
TGTGCCAGCAGCCCGCCACGGGGGAACAATGAGCAGTTCTTC
CASSPPRGNNEQFF
>TRBV11-2|-|TRBJ1-6|-
TGTGCCAGCCGCCAGGGATCTCAGGGTTCACCCCTCCACTTT
CASRQGSQGSPLHF
>TRBV6-1|-|TRBJ2-5|-
TGTGCCAGCAGTGAAGCGAGAGGACAGCGCAGGGCCCAGTACTTC
CASSEARGQRRAQYF
>TRBV11-2|-|TRBJ2-1|TRBD1
TGTGCCAGCAGCTCGCTACAGGGGCCGACGGGGAATGAGCAGTTCTTC
CASSSLQGPTGNEQFF
>TRBV4-1|-|TRBJ2-7|-
TGCGCCAGCAGCCAAGATCGGTGGGTGGACGAGCAGTACTTC
CASSQDRWVDEQYF
>TRBV30|-|TRBJ1-5|-
TGTGCCTGGGGTCGACCGCTGGGCAATCAGCCCCAGCATTTT
CAWGRPLGNQPQHF
>TRBV6-6|-|TRBJ1-1|-
TGTGCCAGCAGTTACCAGACAGGGAACACTGAAGCTTTCTTT
CASSYQTGNTEAFF
>TRBV3-1/TRBV3-2|-|TRBJ1-1|-
TGTGCCAGCAGCCAAACCCCAGGTAGGGCTTTCTTT
CASSQTPGRAFF
>TRBV4-1|-|TRBJ1-1|-
TGCGCCAGCAGCCGCCTAGTAGGAACTGAAGCTTTCTTT
CASSRLVGTEAFF
>TRBV5-1|-|TRBJ2-7|-
TGCGCCAGCAGCTTGGTGCCAACCTACGAGCAGTACTTC
CASSLVPTYEQYF